A single sample gave rise to the 15 T cell receptor beta chains below, sequenced in a study of a mutant IDH1 vaccine in newly diagnosed glioma. The antigens these receptors bind are not known. The time point was: week 47, end of study. The vaccine gave 300 ug of a 20-mer mutant IDH1 peptide subcutaneously per dose. Some clones are missing from TCRdb's copy, which holds only in-frame ones; the method was immunoSEQ multiplex PCR. Of about 83,000 clones in the sample, 75% to 90% were seen once. The sample here was PBMCs, taken from a glioma patient whose treatment included an IDH1 peptide vaccine. These receptors all come from a man aged 35 to 55 with glioma.

The chain joins TRBV2 to TRBJ2-3, with a tentative D call TRBD2 (6 bases). This CDR3 region has 16 residues. Germline V gives CDR1 SNHLY, CDR2 FYNNEI. Deletions cut 6 bases from V and 1 base from J, with 17 bases between. The CDR3 sequence: CASRRRRDLGTDTQYF. CDR3 sequence (DNA): TGTGCCAGCAGGCGAAGGCGGGACCTAGGCACAGATACGCAGTATTTT.

This clone was observed a handful of times. This sequence joins TRBV19 and TRBJ1-1; D possibly corresponds to TRBD1 (5 bases). The CDR3 contains 14 residues. CDR1 and CDR2 from the germline V gene are LNHDA and SQIVND (reference sequence). V was trimmed by 6 bases and J by 1 base, leaving 12 bases between them. CDR3: CASRSDRTNTEAFF. The DNA of the CDR3 is TGTGCCAGTAGGTCAGACAGAACGAACACTGAAGCTTTCTTT.

V gene TRBV7-9 combines with J gene TRBJ2-1; 10 bases agree with TRBD2. CDR3 length: 17 amino acids. Germline CDR1 is SEHNR and CDR2 is FQNEAQ (reference sequence). V shed 6 bases and J 8 bases; nucleotides not matched to a gene: 16. The CDR3 here is CASRRGAGGPFGDEQFF. In DNA, the CDR3 is TGTGCCAGCAGACGAGGAGCGGGAGGGCCCTTTGGGGATGAGCAGTTCTTC.

The rearrangement joins TRBV19 to TRBJ1-6, with D unresolved. This CDR3 has 16 amino acids. V was clipped by 7 bases and J by 0 bases, with 13 bases between them. The V gene's germline CDR1 is LNHDA and CDR2 SQIVND (reference sequence). The CDR3: CASMGPRSSYNSPLHF. The CDR3 DNA reads TGTGCCAGTATGGGCCCTCGAAGCTCCTATAATTCACCCCTCCACTTT.

This clone occurred a few times. Here the CDR3 DNA reads TGTGCCAGCCATGGGGGGAGTAGCAATCAGCCCCAGCATTTT. Residues: CASHGGSSNQPQHF. The chain has TRBV19 and TRBJ1-5; TRBD1 is a possible D gene (5 bases). The CDR3 totals 14 residues. CDR1 LNHDA and CDR2 SQIVND come from the germline V gene (reference sequence). The germline V and J ends were trimmed by 9 bases and 0 bases, with 12 bases remaining between them.

V usage is TRBV7-2 and J usage is TRBJ1-2, with D perhaps matching TRBD1 (5 bases). The V end was cut by 4 bases, the J end by 5 bases, with 11 bases between. The germline V gene has CDR1 SGHTA and CDR2 FQGNSA. The CDR3 spans 13 residues. The CDR3 DNA reads TGTGCCAGCAGCTCAAGGCGGGGGTATGGCTACACCTTC. This sequence encodes CASSSRRGYGYTF.

This chain connects TRBV4-2 to TRBJ2-7; unclear D gene. The germline V gene encodes CDR1 LGHNA and CDR2 YNFKEQ. There are 14 residues in the CDR3. Trimming left V 0 bases short and J 4 bases short, with 10 bases between. CDR3 sequence: CASSQDIGRYEQYF. The CDR3 DNA is TGTGCCAGCAGCCAAGATATAGGCCGATACGAGCAGTACTTC.

This clone was seen only a few times. The chain employs TRBV6-5 and TRBJ1-1; D is unresolved. CDR3 length: 13 amino acids. V was shortened by 5 bases and J by 4 bases, with 11 bases between the two germline ends. Per germline, CDR1 MNHEY and CDR2 SVGAGI. In DNA form, the CDR3 reads TGTGCCAGCAGTCCTGGTTTTGCCACTGAAGCTTTCTTT. This translates into CASSPGFATEAFF.

V gene TRBV4-2 combines with J gene TRBJ2-7; possible D gene TRBD2, 6 bases. Between the trimmed V and J ends, which lost 4 bases and 3 bases, there was a span of 16 bases. CDR3 length: 15 amino acids. Germline CDR1 reads LGHNA; CDR2 reads YNFKEQ. The CDR3: CASSPNGRTGYEQYF. DNA for the CDR3: TGTGCCAGCAGCCCAAATGGGAGGACGGGCTACGAGCAGTACTTC.

This chain connects TRBV7-2 to TRBJ2-2; 7 nucleotides agree with TRBD1. The CDR3 totals 15 residues. CDR1 SGHTA and CDR2 FQGNSA come from the germline V gene. Losses at the gene ends were 5 bases for V and 7 bases for J; bases not matched to a gene: 10. The CDR3 DNA reads as TGTGCCAGCAGCCCAAGACAGGGTGGGGTCGGGGAGCTGTTTTTT. It is translated as CASSPRQGGVGELFF.

This chain links TRBV28 with TRBJ2-1, with TRBD1 identical over 9 bases. V shed 3 bases and J 1 base; nucleotides not matched to a gene: 1. Germline CDR1 reads MDHEN; CDR2 reads SYDVKM. The CDR3 runs to 15 residues. The CDR3 nucleotides read TGTGCCAGCAGTTTGGGGACAGGGTCCTACAATGAGCAGTTCTTC. It specifies CASSLGTGSYNEQFF.

This clone was seen only a few times. This chain joins TRBV19 and TRBJ1-4, with TRBD1 identical over 7 bases. This CDR3 region has 16 residues. The trim removed 3 bases at V and 5 bases at J, leaving 9 bases unmatched. Per the germline V gene, CDR1 is LNHDA and CDR2 is SQIVND (reference sequence). Here the CDR3 DNA reads TGTGCCAGTAGTATCCGAGGGGGACAGCCGAATGAAAAACTGTTTTTT. Residues: CASSIRGGQPNEKLFF.

This chain uses TRBV7-8 with TRBJ2-1; D unclear. The germline V and J ends were trimmed by 7 bases and 6 bases, with 13 bases remaining between them. The germline V gene has CDR1 SGHVS and CDR2 FQNEAQ. The CDR3 is 13 residues long. CDR3 loop: CASTPLGVNEQFF. CDR3 DNA: TGTGCCAGCACCCCCTTAGGAGTCAATGAGCAGTTCTTC.

The genes are TRBV9 and TRBJ2-7, with a tentative D call TRBD2 (5 bases). The germline V gene has CDR1 SGDLS and CDR2 YYNGEE. The CDR3 sequence is 16 residues long. The V end lost 0 bases, the J end lost 0 bases, and 13 bases lay between the germline ends. CDR3 DNA: TGTGCCAGCAGCGTAGGTGGTAGGACTGGCTCCTACGAGCAGTACTTC. Its translation is CASSVGGRTGSYEQYF.

V gene TRBV21-1 combines with J gene TRBJ2-7; TRBD1, as called in the table, went unchecked against the DNA. TRBV21-1 has pseudogene status. There are 16 residues in the CDR3. CDR3 in DNA: TGTGCCAGCAGCATCCCGAACAGACAGGGCCCCTACGAGCAGTACTTC. Translation: CASSIPNRQGPYEQYF.